The clone carrying this TCR beta chain came up a few times. Antigen: not known. The data are from a study of molecular identifiers for immune sequencing clone quantification. The study's findings and limits: Jurkat TCR RNA from one cell was spiked into fewer than 1.2 million naive cells, and it was reportedly detectable there. Clones carrying above 20 RNA copies accounted for over 98% of effector molecules, under 1% in naive cells.

The germline V gene encodes CDR1 SEHNR and CDR2 FQNEAQ (reference sequence). This CDR3 has 16 residues. Trimming removed 10 bases from V and 8 bases from J, with 26 bases in between. MiXCR, run by TCRdb on the PCR reads, gives a single entry per CDR3 protein. The table has some 680,000 distinct CDR3 sequences, 25% seen once. The receptor's source is a human donor in good health. Some libraries in this study had Jurkat cell RNA spiked in. V and J are TRBV7-9 and TRBJ2-2; possible D gene TRBD1, 5 bases. What was sequenced was naive CD8+ T cells from blood, with Jurkat cell RNA spiked in. The subset was: FACS-sorted CD8+CD4-CCR7+CD45RA+ naive T cells. The CDR3 DNA follows: TGTGCCATCCCGATACACCCCGCTGGGGCTGATGGGGAGCTGTTTTTT. Translated, it gives CAIPIHPAGADGELFF.